The following is a T cell receptor beta chain sequence with its context. The antigen is undetermined. These data come from a study of cytomegalovirus exposure and HLA in healthy donors. With 60 Vbeta and 13 Jbeta primers, the PCR was carried out. Sequenced by immunoSEQ multiplex PCR; TCRdb stores in-frame clones only, minus some. The sample has about 140,000 clones; roughly four fifths are singletons. Study outcomes and limitations: Associated with cytomegalovirus, according to the listing, were 170 or so TCR beta chains. In an earlier analysis, productive rearrangement rates for most beta V segments clustered near 87% or 30%.

The sequence came from a middle-aged woman in good health and CMV-seronegative. The sample taken for sequencing was PBMCs.

The CDR3 loop reads CASSRVTGTPREQFF. Here the CDR3 DNA reads TGCGCCAGCAGCCGTGTGACGGGGACTCCTCGAGAGCAGTTCTTC. V is TRBV4-3 and J is TRBJ2-1; tentative D call: TRBD2 (6 bases). The CDR3 length is 15 residues. With 4 bases removed from V and 10 bases from J, the gap between germline ends came to 20 bases. CDR1 and CDR2 (germline): LGHNA, YSLEER.